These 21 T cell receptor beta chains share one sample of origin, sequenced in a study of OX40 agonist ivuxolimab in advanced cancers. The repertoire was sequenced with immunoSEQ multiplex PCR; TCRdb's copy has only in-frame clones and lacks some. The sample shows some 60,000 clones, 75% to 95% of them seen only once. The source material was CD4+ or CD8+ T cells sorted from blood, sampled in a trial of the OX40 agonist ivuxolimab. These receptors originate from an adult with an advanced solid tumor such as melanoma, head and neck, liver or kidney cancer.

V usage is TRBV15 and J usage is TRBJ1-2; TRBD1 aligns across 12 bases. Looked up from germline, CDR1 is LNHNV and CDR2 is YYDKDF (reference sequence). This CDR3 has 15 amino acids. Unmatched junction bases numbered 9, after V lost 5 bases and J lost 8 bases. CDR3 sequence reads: CATSGRDRGLRGYTF. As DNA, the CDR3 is TGTGCCACCAGCGGACGGGACAGGGGGCTTAGAGGCTACACCTTC.

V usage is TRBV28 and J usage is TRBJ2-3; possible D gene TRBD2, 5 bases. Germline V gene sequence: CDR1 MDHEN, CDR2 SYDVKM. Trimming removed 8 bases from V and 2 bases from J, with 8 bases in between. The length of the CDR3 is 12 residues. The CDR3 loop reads CASAGSTDTQYF. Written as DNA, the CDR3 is TGTGCCAGCGCGGGCTCCACAGATACGCAGTATTTT.

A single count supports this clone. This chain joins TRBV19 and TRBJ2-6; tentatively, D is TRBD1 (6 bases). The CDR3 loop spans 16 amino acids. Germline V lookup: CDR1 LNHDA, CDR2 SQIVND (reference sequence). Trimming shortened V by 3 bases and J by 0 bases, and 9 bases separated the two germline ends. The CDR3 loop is CASSIQGTSGANVLTF. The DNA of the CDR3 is TGTGCCAGTAGTATTCAGGGGACCTCTGGGGCCAACGTCCTGACTTTC.

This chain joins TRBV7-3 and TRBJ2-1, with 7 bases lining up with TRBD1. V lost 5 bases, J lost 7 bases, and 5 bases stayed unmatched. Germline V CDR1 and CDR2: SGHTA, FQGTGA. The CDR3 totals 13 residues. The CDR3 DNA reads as TGTGCCAGCAGCCATCCGACAGGGAATGAGCAGTTCTTC. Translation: CASSHPTGNEQFF.

As DNA, the CDR3 is TGTGCCAGCGGGGGGCTAGCGGGCCGGAGCGGCTACGAGCAGTACTTC. Its protein product is CASGGLAGRSGYEQYF. This chain links TRBV6-6 with TRBJ2-7; 8 bases are shared with TRBD2. Trimming cost V 8 bases and J 3 bases; bases outside gene matches: 15. The V gene's germline CDR1 is MNHNY and CDR2 SVGAGI (reference sequence). There are 16 residues in the CDR3.

The CDR3 sequence is CASSPGLAGVREQFF. CDR3 in DNA: TGCGCCAGCAGCCCGGGACTAGCGGGAGTGCGGGAGCAGTTCTTC. The chain recombines TRBV5-1 with TRBJ2-1; 14 bases align to TRBD2. Trimming at V came to 4 bases and at J to 10 bases, leaving 7 bases not matched to a gene. The CDR3 is 15 residues long. The V gene's germline CDR1 is SGHRS and CDR2 YFSETQ.

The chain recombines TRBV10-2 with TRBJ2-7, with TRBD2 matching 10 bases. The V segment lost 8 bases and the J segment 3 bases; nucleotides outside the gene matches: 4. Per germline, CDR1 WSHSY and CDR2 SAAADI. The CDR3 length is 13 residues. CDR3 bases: TGCGCCAGCTCGCTAGCGGGAGTCTACGAGCAGTACTTC. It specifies CASSLAGVYEQYF.

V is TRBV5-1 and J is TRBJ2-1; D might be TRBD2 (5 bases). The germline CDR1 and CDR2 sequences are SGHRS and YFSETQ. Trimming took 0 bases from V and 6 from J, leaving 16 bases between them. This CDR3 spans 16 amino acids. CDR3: CASSLDSAFGVNEQFF. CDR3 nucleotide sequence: TGCGCCAGCAGCTTGGATAGCGCATTTGGCGTCAATGAGCAGTTCTTC.

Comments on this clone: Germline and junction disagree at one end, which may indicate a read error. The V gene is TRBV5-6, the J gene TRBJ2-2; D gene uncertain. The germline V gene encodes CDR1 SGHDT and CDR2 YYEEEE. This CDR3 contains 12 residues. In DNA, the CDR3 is TGTGCCAGCAGCTTGGGGCAGGAGAAGCTGTTTTTC. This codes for CASSLGQEKLFF.

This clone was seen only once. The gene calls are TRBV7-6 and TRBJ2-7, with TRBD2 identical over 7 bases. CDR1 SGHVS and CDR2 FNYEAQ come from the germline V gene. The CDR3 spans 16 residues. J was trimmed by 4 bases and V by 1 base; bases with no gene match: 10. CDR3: CASSLGDGGGGYEQYF. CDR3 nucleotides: TGTGCCAGCAGCTTAGGGGACGGAGGCGGGGGATACGAGCAGTACTTC.

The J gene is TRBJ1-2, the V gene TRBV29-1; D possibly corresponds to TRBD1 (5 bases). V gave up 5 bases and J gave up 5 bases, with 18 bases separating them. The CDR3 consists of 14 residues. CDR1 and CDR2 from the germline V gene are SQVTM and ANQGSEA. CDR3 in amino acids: CSVKGREGSYGYTF. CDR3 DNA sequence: TGCAGCGTTAAGGGGAGGGAGGGGTCGTATGGCTACACCTTC.

In DNA form, the CDR3 reads TGCGCCAGCAGCTGGAGCGGGAGGAGAGAGACCCAGTACTTC. It encodes CASSWSGRRETQYF. V is TRBV5-1 and J is TRBJ2-5; 9 nucleotides agree with TRBD2. The germline V gene encodes CDR1 SGHRS and CDR2 YFSETQ. The CDR3 totals 14 residues. V lost 3 bases, J lost 4 bases, and 4 bases stayed unmatched.

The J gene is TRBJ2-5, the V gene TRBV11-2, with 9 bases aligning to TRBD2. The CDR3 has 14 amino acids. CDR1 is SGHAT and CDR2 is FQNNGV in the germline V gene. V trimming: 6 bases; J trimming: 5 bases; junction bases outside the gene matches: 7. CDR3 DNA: TGTGCCAGCAGTACCCGACTAGCGGTCGAGACCCAGTACTTC. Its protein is CASSTRLAVETQYF.

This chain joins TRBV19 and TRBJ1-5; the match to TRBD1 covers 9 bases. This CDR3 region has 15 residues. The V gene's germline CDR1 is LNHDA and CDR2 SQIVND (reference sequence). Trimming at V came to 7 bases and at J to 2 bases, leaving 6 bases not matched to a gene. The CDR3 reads CASNRGQGGNQPQHF. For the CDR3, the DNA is TGTGCCAGTAACCGGGGACAGGGAGGCAATCAGCCCCAGCATTTT.

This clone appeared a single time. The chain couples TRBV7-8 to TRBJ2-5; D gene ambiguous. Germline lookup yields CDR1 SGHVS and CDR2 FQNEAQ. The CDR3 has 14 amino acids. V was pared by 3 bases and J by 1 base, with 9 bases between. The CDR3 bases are TGTGCCAGCAGCTTTCGGTCACCCCAAGAGACCCAGTACTTC. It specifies CASSFRSPQETQYF.

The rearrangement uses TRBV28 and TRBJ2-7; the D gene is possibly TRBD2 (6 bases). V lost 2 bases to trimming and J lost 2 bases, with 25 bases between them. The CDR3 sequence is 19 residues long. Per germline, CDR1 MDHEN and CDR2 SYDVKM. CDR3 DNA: TGTGCCAGCAGTTTACCGGTCCCCTCAGGGAGGACATCCCCCTACGAGCAGTACTTC. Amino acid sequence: CASSLPVPSGRTSPYEQYF.

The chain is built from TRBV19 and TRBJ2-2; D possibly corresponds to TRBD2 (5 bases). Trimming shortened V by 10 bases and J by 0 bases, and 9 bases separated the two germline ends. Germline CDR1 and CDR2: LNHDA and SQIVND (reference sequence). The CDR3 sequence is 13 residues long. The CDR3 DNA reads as TGTGCCACTTGCGGGCCGAACACCGGGGAGCTGTTTTTT. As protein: CATCGPNTGELFF.

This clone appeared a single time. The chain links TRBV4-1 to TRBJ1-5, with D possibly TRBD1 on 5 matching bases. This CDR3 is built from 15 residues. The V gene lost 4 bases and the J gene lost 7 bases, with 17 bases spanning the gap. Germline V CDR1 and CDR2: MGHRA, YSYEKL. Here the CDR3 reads CASSLIQTRGQPQHF. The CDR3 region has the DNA TGCGCCAGCAGCCTGATACAAACACGGGGGCAGCCCCAGCATTTT.

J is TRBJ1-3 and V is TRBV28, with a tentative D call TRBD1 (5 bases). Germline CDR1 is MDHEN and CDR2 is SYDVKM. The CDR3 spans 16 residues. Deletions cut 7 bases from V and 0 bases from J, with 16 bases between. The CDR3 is CASTAPGQGSGNTIYF. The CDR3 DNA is TGTGCCAGCACTGCCCCGGGTCAGGGCTCTGGAAACACCATATATTTT.

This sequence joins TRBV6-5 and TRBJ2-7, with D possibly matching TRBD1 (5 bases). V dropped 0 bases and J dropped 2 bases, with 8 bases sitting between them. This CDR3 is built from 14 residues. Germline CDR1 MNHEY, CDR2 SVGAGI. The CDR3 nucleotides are TGTGCCAGCAGTTACTCAGGGGATCCCTACGAGCAGTACTTC. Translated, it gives CASSYSGDPYEQYF.

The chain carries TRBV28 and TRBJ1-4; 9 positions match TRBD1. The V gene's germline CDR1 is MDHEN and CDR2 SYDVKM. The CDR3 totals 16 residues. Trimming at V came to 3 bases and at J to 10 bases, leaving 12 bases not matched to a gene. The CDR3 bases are TGTGCCAGCAGTTTGTTTAGAACAGGGGGCGCGGTAAAACTGTTTTTT. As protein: CASSLFRTGGAVKLFF.